This T cell receptor (beta chain) appears in the sequencing data of a study of PD-L1 blockade in urothelial cancer. About the research overall: Blood samples had a median of around 150,000 T cells.

Assay used: immunoSEQ multiplex PCR; TCRdb lists only in-frame clones, some missing. The table includes around 130,000 clones, around 84% detected once. CDR1 is SGDLS, CDR2 YYNGEE, per germline. J was trimmed by 0 bases and V by 0 bases; bases with no gene match: 2. The CDR3 spans 15 residues. A remark on this clone: Other nucleotide sequences in the sample specify the same CDR3.

Time point noted: pretreatment peripheral blood. The starting material was PBMCs, obtained around atezolizumab (anti-PD-L1) treatment. The sequence derives from a man aged 45-60 years with urothelial cancer. This rearrangement joins TRBV9 to TRBJ1-2; 7 bases map to TRBD1. CDR3 in DNA: TGTGCCAGCAGCGTAGGGGGGACAGCTAACTATGGCTACACCTTC. Translated, it gives CASSVGGTANYGYTF.